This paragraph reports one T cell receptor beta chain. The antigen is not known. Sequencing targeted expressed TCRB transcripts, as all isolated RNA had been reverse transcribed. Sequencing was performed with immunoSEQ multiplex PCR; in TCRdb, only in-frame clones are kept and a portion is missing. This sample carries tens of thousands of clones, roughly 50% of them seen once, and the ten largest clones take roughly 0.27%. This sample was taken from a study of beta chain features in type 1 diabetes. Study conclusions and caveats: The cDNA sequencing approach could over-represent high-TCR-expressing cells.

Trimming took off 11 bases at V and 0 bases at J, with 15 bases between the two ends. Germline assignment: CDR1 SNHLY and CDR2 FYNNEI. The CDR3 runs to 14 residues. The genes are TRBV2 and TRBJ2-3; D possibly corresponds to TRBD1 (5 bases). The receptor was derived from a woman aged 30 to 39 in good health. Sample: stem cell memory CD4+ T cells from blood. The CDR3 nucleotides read TGTGCCGCTGGTCAGGGCACCAGCACAGATACGCAGTATTTT. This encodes CAAGQGTSTDTQYF.